This T cell receptor (beta chain) is from a study of CD8+ T cells in alopecia areata. Sorting of PBMCs yielded the CD4+ and CD8+ T cells. Regarding this clone: Its specificity is unknown.

Study observations and caveats: There were also resident alphabeta T cells of normal skin sequenced in scalp samples. In patients, TCRs were shared less clearly than in mice, and HLA may possibly be involved. Greater clonality was observed in lesional scalp samples, especially alopecia totalis/universalis, versus normal scalp.

Germline values: CDR1 PRHDT, CDR2 FYEKMQ (reference sequence). J gave up 6 bases and V 3 bases, and 5 bases lay outside the gene matches. CDR3 length: 16 residues. Extraction of RNA preceded its reverse transcription into cDNA, which served as the sequencing template. Measured with immunoSEQ multiplex PCR; TCRdb has only the in-frame clones, and not every one. The sample includes 140,000 to 150,000 clones, less than 65% of them seen just once. Sample: CD8+ T cells sorted from blood. The TCR comes from a human donor in good health. The chain has TRBV13 and TRBJ2-1; 13 positions agree with TRBD2. The CDR3 here is CASSFTWTSGSNEQFF. In DNA, the CDR3 is TGTGCCAGCAGCTTTACCTGGACTAGCGGGAGCAATGAGCAGTTCTTC.